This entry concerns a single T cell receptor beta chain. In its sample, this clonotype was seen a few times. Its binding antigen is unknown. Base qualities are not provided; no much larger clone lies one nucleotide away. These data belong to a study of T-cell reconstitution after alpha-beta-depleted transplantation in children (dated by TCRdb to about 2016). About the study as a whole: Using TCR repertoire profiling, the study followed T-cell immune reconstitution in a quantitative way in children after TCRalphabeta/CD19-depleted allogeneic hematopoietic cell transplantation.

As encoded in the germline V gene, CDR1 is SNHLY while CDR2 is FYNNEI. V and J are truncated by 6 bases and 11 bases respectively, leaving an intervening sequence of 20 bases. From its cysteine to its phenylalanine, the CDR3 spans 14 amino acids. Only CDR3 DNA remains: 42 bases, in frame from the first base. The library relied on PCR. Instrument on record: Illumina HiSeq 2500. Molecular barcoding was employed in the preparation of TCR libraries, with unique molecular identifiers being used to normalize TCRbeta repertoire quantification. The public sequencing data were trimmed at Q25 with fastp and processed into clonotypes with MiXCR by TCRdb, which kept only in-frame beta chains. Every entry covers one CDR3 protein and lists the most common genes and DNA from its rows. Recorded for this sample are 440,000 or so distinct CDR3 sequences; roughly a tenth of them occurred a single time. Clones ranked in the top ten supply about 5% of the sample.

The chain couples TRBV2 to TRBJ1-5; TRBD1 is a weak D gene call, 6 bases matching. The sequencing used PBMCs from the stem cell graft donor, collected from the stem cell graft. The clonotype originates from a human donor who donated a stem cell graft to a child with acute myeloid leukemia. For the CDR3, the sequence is CASRLDRPRSAQHF. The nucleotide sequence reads TGTGCCAGCAGGCTGGACAGACCTCGGTCGGCCCAGCATTTT.